The 5 T cell receptor beta chains listed next were all sequenced from one sample in a study of blood T cell repertoires in COVID-19 (dated by TCRdb to the early 2020s). Library preparation employed the immunoSEQ multiplex PCR assay. The immuneACCESS repertoire file appears here via TCRdb, limited to in-frame rearrangements. These files lack a portion of the clones; in checked studies, under half of the deficit traces to unresolved V genes, and the cause of the others is not known. The sample contains fewer than 200,000 clones, less than 85% of them found a single time. 3% of the sample belongs to the ten largest clones. Material: peripheral blood. These receptors all come from a woman of 80 years or more with acute or convalescent COVID-19.

This chain uses TRBV3-1 (or the pseudogene TRBV3-2) with TRBJ2-2; TRBD1 might be the D (5 bases). V was shortened by 2 bases and J by 4 bases, with 23 bases between the two germline ends. CDR3 length: 19 amino acids. Germline assignment: CDR1 LGHDT and CDR2 YNNKEL (reference sequence). As DNA, the CDR3 is TGTGCCAGCAGCCAATTCTTATTCGACAGATTGAAGGTCACCGGGGAGCTGTTTTTT. As protein: CASSQFLFDRLKVTGELFF.

The V and J genes are TRBV5-1 and TRBJ2-1; 7 positions match TRBD1. Trimming at V came to 6 bases and at J to 0 bases, leaving 6 bases not matched to a gene. Germline V gives CDR1 SGHRS, CDR2 YFSETQ. The CDR3 is 15 amino acids. This chain's CDR3 is CASTLQGSSYNEQFF. CDR3 bases: TGCGCCAGCACCCTACAGGGGAGCTCCTACAATGAGCAGTTCTTC.

This rearrangement joins TRBV27 to TRBJ2-2, with 8 bases that match TRBD2. Trimming cost V 6 bases and J 6 bases; bases outside gene matches: 9. Per germline, CDR1 MNHEY and CDR2 SMNVEV (reference sequence). CDR3 length equals 15 residues. CDR3 sequence: CASRGGAGVAGELFF. DNA for the CDR3: TGTGCCAGCAGAGGGGGAGCGGGAGTGGCCGGGGAGCTGTTTTTT.

This sequence joins TRBV19 and TRBJ2-7; 7 bases map to TRBD2. The V segment lost 5 bases and the J segment 2 bases; nucleotides outside the gene matches: 6. Germline CDR1 reads LNHDA; CDR2 reads SQIVND (reference sequence). There are 14 residues in the CDR3. CDR3 in DNA: TGTGCCAGTAGTGGGCAGGGAGGGACCTACGAGCAGTACTTC. Its translation is CASSGQGGTYEQYF.

This clone occurred a few times. The chain links TRBV19 to TRBJ2-7; 14 bases are a match to TRBD2. The V gene end was trimmed by 1 base and the J gene end by 0 bases; junction bases not matched to a gene: 2. CDR1 and CDR2 (germline): LNHDA, SQIVND (reference sequence). CDR3 size: 17 residues. CDR3 sequence reads: CASSIAGTSGSSYEQYF. The CDR3 DNA reads as TGTGCCAGTAGTATAGCAGGGACTAGCGGGAGCTCCTACGAGCAGTACTTC.